This T cell receptor beta chain was sequenced for a study of blood T cell repertoires in COVID-19. Assay used: immunoSEQ multiplex PCR; TCRdb lists only in-frame clones, some missing. The table lists approximately 10,000 clones, roughly four fifths of them singletons. Per the germline V gene, CDR1 is SQVTM and CDR2 is ANQGSEA. The CDR3 loop spans 11 amino acids. Trimming stripped 6 bases from V and 3 bases from J, with 9 bases between. The sequence was collected from a human donor in a cohort sampled during active COVID-19. The chain joins TRBV29-1 to TRBJ2-7, with D maybe TRBD1 (6 bases). The sample taken for sequencing was peripheral blood. For the CDR3, the DNA is TGCAGCGTCAAGGACAGCTACGAGCAGTACTTC. Translated: CSVKDSYEQYF.